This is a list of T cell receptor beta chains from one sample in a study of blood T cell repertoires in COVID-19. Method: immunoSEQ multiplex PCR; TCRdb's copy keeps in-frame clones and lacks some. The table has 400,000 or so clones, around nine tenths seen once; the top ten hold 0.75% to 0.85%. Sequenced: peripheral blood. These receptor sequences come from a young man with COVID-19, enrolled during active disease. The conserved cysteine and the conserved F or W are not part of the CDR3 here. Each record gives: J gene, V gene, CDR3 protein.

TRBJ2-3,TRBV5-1,ASSQGDSATDTQY
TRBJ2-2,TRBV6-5,ASSPTGGNTGELF
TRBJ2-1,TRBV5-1,ASSLGLLWDNEQF
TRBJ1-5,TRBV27,ASRPTAGRGAHSNQPQH
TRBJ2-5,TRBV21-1,ASSMVDRGGETQY
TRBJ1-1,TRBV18,ASSPQVNTEAF
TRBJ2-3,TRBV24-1,ATSQRFNTDTQY
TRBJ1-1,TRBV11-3,ASSLRGGNTEAF
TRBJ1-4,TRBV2,ASRKQDRGGGNEKLF
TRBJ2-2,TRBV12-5,ASGLEQAGELF
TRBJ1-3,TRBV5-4,ASSWDGGTKNTIY
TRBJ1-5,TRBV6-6,ASSYYPPEENQPQH
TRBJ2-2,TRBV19,ASGTGGANTGELF
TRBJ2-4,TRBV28,ASSLKIQGAKNIQY